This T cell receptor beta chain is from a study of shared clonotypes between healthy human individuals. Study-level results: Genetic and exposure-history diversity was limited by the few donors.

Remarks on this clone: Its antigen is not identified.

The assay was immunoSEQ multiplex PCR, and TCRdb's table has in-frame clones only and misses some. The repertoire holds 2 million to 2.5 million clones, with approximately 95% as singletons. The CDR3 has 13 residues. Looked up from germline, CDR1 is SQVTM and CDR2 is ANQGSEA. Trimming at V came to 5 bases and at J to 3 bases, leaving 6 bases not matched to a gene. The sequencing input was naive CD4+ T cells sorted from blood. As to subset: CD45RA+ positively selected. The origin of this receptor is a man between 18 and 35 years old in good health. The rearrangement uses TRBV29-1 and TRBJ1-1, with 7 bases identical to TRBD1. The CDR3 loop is CSVSRDRDTEAFF. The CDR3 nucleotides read TGCAGCGTTTCAAGAGACAGGGACACTGAAGCTTTCTTT.